This T cell receptor beta chain was sequenced during a study of neurological immune-mediated disorders. General study results and limits: In HTLV-1-associated myelopathy, TCR clonal expansion was greatest, whereas multiple sclerosis had the least, falling below healthy controls.

This clonotype was seen many times. Its antigen remains unidentified. Unsorted libraries came from 2 million PBMCs stored at -80 °C. Germline loops: CDR1 ENHRY, CDR2 SYGVKD. Trimming at V came to 7 bases and at J to 4 bases, leaving 5 bases not matched to a gene. This CDR3 contains 14 residues. Synthesis of cDNA was performed by 5'RACE using 10-nucleotide random UMIs. TCRdb analysed the 5' RACE reads with MiXCR anew, one entry per CDR3 protein. In the table there are 50,000 to 75,000 distinct CDR3 sequences, more than 9.5% of which are singletons. The sample comprised PBMCs. This sequence originates from a woman aged 60-75 years with HTLV-1-associated myelopathy (HAM/TSP). The genes are TRBV10-3 and TRBJ2-2; 8 bases line up with TRBD1. The CDR3 loop is CAITETGATGELFF. CDR3 DNA sequence: TGTGCCATCACGGAGACAGGGGCCACCGGGGAGCTGTTTTTT.